Below are 23 T cell receptor beta chains sequenced from a single sample in a study of blood T cell repertoires in COVID-19. Only in-frame clones appear in the TCRdb table, and some are missing; sequencing was by immunoSEQ multiplex PCR. The repertoire holds over 70,000 clones, with about 90% as singletons. Sequencing was performed on peripheral blood. The source is a human donor in a cohort sampled during active COVID-19.

The V call is TRBV5-5, the J call TRBJ1-2; maybe TRBD1 (6 bases). The CDR3 consists of 16 residues. Germline V lookup: CDR1 SGHKS, CDR2 YYEKEE (reference sequence). V dropped 0 bases and J dropped 5 bases, with 17 bases sitting between them. The CDR3, as DNA: TGTGCCAGCAGCTTGGGGCCGGAAAGACAGGAGTATGGCTACACCTTC. This encodes CASSLGPERQEYGYTF. The full variable domain, with the rest looked up from reference TRBV5-5 and TRBJ1-2, is DAGVTQSPTHLIKTRGQQVTLRCSPISGHKSVSWYQQVLGQGPQFIFQYYEKEERGRGNFPDRFSARQFPNYSSELNVNALLLGDSALYLCASSLGPERQEYGYTFGSGTRLTVV.

The chain recombines TRBV28 with TRBJ1-1; 7 bases map to TRBD1. The CDR3 runs 15 residues. Per the germline V gene, CDR1 is MDHEN and CDR2 is SYDVKM. J lost 1 base, V lost 6 bases, and 8 bases had no gene match. The CDR3 bases are TGTGCCAGCAGGGAACAGGGGTATGAGAACACTGAAGCTTTCTTT. It translates to CASREQGYENTEAFF.

This clone has a single count. This chain uses TRBV7-9 with TRBJ1-5; TRBD1 agrees at 7 bases. Germline CDR1 and CDR2: SEHNR and FQNEAQ (reference sequence). The J segment lost 0 bases and the V segment lost 4 bases, leaving 12 bases of the junction unmatched. The CDR3 runs 18 residues. The CDR3 DNA sequence: TGTGCCAGCAGCTCAACTAGGACAGGTGATAATAGCAATCAGCCCCAGCATTTT. This codes for CASSSTRTGDNSNQPQHF. The full variable domain, in which reference TRBV7-9 and TRBJ1-5 provide the parts outside the CDR3, is DTGVSQNPRHKITKRGQNVTFRCDPISEHNRLYWYRQTLGQGPEFLTYFQNEAQLEKSRLLSDRFSAERPKGSFSTLEIQRTEQGDSAMYLCASSSTRTGDNSNQPQHFGDGTRLSIL.

This sequence joins TRBV27 and TRBJ2-1; a weak D match, TRBD2 (6 bases). CDR3 length: 17 residues. Germline CDR1 MNHEY, CDR2 SMNVEV (reference sequence). V was shortened by 3 bases and J by 2 bases, with 17 bases between the two germline ends. This CDR3 is CASSFGTFNPPYNEQFF. The DNA for the CDR3 is TGTGCCAGCAGTTTCGGGACTTTTAACCCCCCCTACAATGAGCAGTTCTTC.

This clone appeared once. The V call is TRBV7-8, the J call TRBJ2-3; 7 positions match TRBD2. The CDR3 contains 15 residues. The V and J ends lost 5 bases and 5 bases, in that order; junction bases with no gene match: 10. Germline assignment: CDR1 SGHVS and CDR2 FQNEAQ. The DNA of the CDR3 is TGTGCCAGCAGCCCGGGGGGTAGTGCAGGAGATACGCAGTATTTT. Amino acid sequence: CASSPGGSAGDTQYF.

This clone has at least ten counts. The chain employs TRBV28 and TRBJ1-3, with D tentatively TRBD1 (6 bases). This CDR3 is 17 amino acids long. Germline loops: CDR1 MDHEN, CDR2 SYDVKM. V was trimmed by 2 bases and J by 0 bases, leaving 14 bases between them. The CDR3 coding sequence is TGTGCCAGCAGTTTACCATCCACAGGGTTCTCTGGAAACACCATATATTTT. Translated: CASSLPSTGFSGNTIYF.

This clone was detected only a few times. The chain links TRBV7-6 to TRBJ1-5; D is uncertain. The CDR3 is 13 residues long. Germline V gene data show CDR1 as SGHVS and CDR2 as FNYEAQ. Between the trimmed V and J ends, which lost 0 bases and 9 bases, there was a span of 9 bases. The CDR3 region is CASSLAAGGPQHF. CDR3 nucleotides: TGTGCCAGCAGCTTAGCGGCGGGTGGGCCCCAGCATTTT.

The CDR3 coding sequence is TGTGCCAGCTCTAGGGGACAAGCGAACACTGAAGCTTTCTTT. Its protein product is CASSRGQANTEAFF. The V and J genes are TRBV18 and TRBJ1-1, with TRBD1 as a possible D gene (6 bases). The CDR3 is 14 amino acids. The germline V gene encodes CDR1 KGHSH and CDR2 LQKENI. Trimming left V 6 bases short and J 1 base short, with 12 bases between. The variable domain in full, with the rest retrieved from reference TRBV18 and TRBJ1-1, is NAGVMQNPRHLVRRRGQEARLRCSPMKGHSHVYWYRQLPEEGLKFMVYLQKENIIDESGMPKERFSAEFPKEGPSILRIQQVVRGDSAAYFCASSRGQANTEAFFGQGTRLTVV.

This clone was seen a handful of times. The genes are TRBV6-4 and TRBJ2-2; the match to TRBD1 covers 7 bases. Germline trimming cut 11 bases from V and 0 bases from J; bases unmatched to any gene: 6. Germline V lookup: CDR1 MRHNA, CDR2 SNTAGT. The CDR3 length is 14 residues. This chain's CDR3 is CAARDSANTGELFF. The CDR3 DNA reads TGTGCCGCCCGGGACAGCGCGAACACCGGGGAGCTGTTTTTT.

V and J are TRBV3-1 (or the pseudogene TRBV3-2) and TRBJ2-7; TRBD2 is a possible D gene (5 bases). V was clipped by 3 bases and J by 7 bases, with 19 bases between them. The CDR3 sequence is 15 residues long. Germline CDR1 and CDR2: LGHDT and YNNKEL (reference sequence). The CDR3 sequence: CASSHPSRGSGEQYF. CDR3 sequence (DNA): TGTGCCAGCAGCCATCCGTCCCGCGGTTCGGGGGAGCAGTACTTC.

The chain has TRBV7-3 and TRBJ1-3, with TRBD1 matching 10 bases. Germline trimming cut 3 bases from V and 8 bases from J; bases unmatched to any gene: 7. This CDR3 has 15 amino acids. Germline lookup yields CDR1 SGHTA and CDR2 FQGTGA. The CDR3 DNA follows: TGTGCCAGCAGCTTCGGGACAGGGGCTGGGGACACCATATATTTT. Amino acid sequence: CASSFGTGAGDTIYF.

The gene calls are TRBV7-8 and TRBJ1-3; D gene uncertain. V dropped 5 bases and J dropped 0 bases, with 11 bases sitting between them. The length of the CDR3 is 15 residues. The germline CDR1 and CDR2 sequences are SGHVS and FQNEAQ. The CDR3 DNA is TGTGCCAGCAGCCGGCAGGCAGACTCTGGAAACACCATATATTTT. Amino acids: CASSRQADSGNTIYF.

The J gene is TRBJ2-7, the V gene TRBV24-1; 10 nucleotides match TRBD2. This CDR3 region has 14 residues. V shed 9 bases and J 4 bases; nucleotides not matched to a gene: 8. Germline CDR1 and CDR2: KGHDR and SFDVKD. CDR3 loop: CATAASGSQYEQYF. CDR3 DNA: TGTGCCACCGCGGCTAGCGGGAGTCAATACGAGCAGTACTTC.

The chain couples TRBV7-9 to TRBJ1-5; TRBD1 aligns across 7 bases. The CDR3 consists of 14 residues. CDR1 SEHNR and CDR2 FQNEAQ come from the germline V gene (reference sequence). The trim removed 0 bases at V and 5 bases at J, leaving 1 base unmatched. The CDR3 region has the DNA TGTGCCAGCAGCTTAGCGACAGGGCATCAGCCCCAGCATTTT. Translated: CASSLATGHQPQHF. Full variable domain (remainder filled in from reference TRBV7-9 and TRBJ1-5): DTGVSQNPRHKITKRGQNVTFRCDPISEHNRLYWYRQTLGQGPEFLTYFQNEAQLEKSRLLSDRFSAERPKGSFSTLEIQRTEQGDSAMYLCASSLATGHQPQHFGDGTRLSIL.

V is TRBV2 and J is TRBJ1-1, with 7 bases fitting TRBD1. The germline CDR1 and CDR2 sequences are SNHLY and FYNNEI. V lost 6 bases to trimming and J lost 1 base; unmatched junction nucleotides: 5. CDR3 length: 14 residues. Here the CDR3 DNA reads TGTGCCAGCAGGGGTGGGACAGAGAACACTGAAGCTTTCTTT. This translates into CASRGGTENTEAFF. The full variable domain, its missing parts supplied by reference TRBV2 and TRBJ1-1, is EPEVTQTPSHQVTQMGQEVILRCVPISNHLYFYWYRQILGQKVEFLVSFYNNEISEKSEIFDDQFSVERPDGSNFTLKIRSTKLEDSAMYFCASRGGTENTEAFFGQGTRLTVV.

J is TRBJ2-3 and V is TRBV7-9; no clear D. Germline V gene lookup returns CDR1 SEHNR and CDR2 FQNEAQ (reference sequence). The CDR3 is 13 residues long. Trimming stripped 2 bases from V and 3 bases from J, with 6 bases between. CDR3 bases: TGTGCCAGCAGCTTACTTTCGACAGATACGCAGTATTTT. Translation: CASSLLSTDTQYF.

In its sample, this clone was seen once. The J gene is TRBJ2-7, the V gene TRBV28; 7 bases are a match to TRBD1. Looked up from germline, CDR1 is MDHEN and CDR2 is SYDVKM. The CDR3 is made up of 14 amino acids. V trimming: 5 bases; J trimming: 2 bases; junction bases outside the gene matches: 6. The CDR3 protein is CASSADRATYEQYF. The CDR3 nucleotides are TGTGCCAGCAGTGCCGACAGGGCCACCTACGAGCAGTACTTC.

This chain connects TRBV28 to TRBJ1-1; possibly TRBD1 for D (6 bases). This CDR3 contains 12 residues. V was shortened by 3 bases and J by 7 bases, with 9 bases between the two germline ends. Germline V gene lookup returns CDR1 MDHEN and CDR2 SYDVKM. The CDR3 DNA sequence: TGTGCCAGCAGTTTGAGGGGGTTTGAAGCTTTCTTT. It translates to CASSLRGFEAFF.

This chain links TRBV18 with TRBJ2-3; 9 bases agree with TRBD1. Germline CDR1 and CDR2: KGHSH and LQKENI. The trim removed 6 bases at V and 1 base at J, leaving 5 bases unmatched. The CDR3 spans 15 residues. The CDR3 DNA reads as TGTGCCAGCTCCCCCAGGACAGGGGGCACAGATACGCAGTATTTT. Protein product: CASSPRTGGTDTQYF.

This clone was recorded only once. The V call is TRBV5-1, the J call TRBJ1-6, with D unclear. From germline, CDR1 is SGHRS and CDR2 YFSETQ. CDR3 size: 14 residues. The V and J ends lost 0 bases and 9 bases respectively, with 10 bases between them. The CDR3, as DNA: TGCGCCAGCAGCTTGGTAGTTGCGGGTTCACCCCTCCACTTT. This encodes CASSLVVAGSPLHF.

The rearrangement uses TRBV7-8 and TRBJ2-1, with D hard to call. The CDR3 totals 12 residues. V was pared by 5 bases and J by 9 bases, with 11 bases between. CDR1 is SGHVS, CDR2 FQNEAQ, per germline. The CDR3 is CASSLYLGEQFF. Written as DNA, the CDR3 is TGTGCCAGCAGCCTCTACCTTGGTGAGCAGTTCTTC.

The V gene is TRBV5-8, the J gene TRBJ2-3; 10 bases fit TRBD2. From germline, CDR1 is SGHTS and CDR2 YDEGEE. V was clipped by 7 bases and J by 3 bases; unmatched bases: 17. The CDR3 runs 18 residues. The CDR3 DNA sequence: TGTGCCAGCCCGTCCTTTCGAGCGGGAGGGCCCTCGACAGATACGCAGTATTTT. Encoded protein: CASPSFRAGGPSTDTQYF.

The table lists this clone with a count of one. V is TRBV11-2 and J is TRBJ2-7; a possible D gene is TRBD2 (10 bases). With 0 bases removed from V and 4 bases from J, the gap between germline ends came to 28 bases. The CDR3 has 20 residues. Germline loops: CDR1 SGHAT, CDR2 FQNNGV. Here the CDR3 reads CASSLDLDRGWTSGGYEQYF. DNA for the CDR3: TGTGCCAGCAGCTTAGACCTGGACAGGGGCTGGACTAGCGGAGGTTACGAGCAGTACTTC.